This T cell receptor (beta chain) emerged from a study of blood T cell repertoires in COVID-19. Study at large: PBMCs, B-cell-depleted T cells, or T cells provided the cDNA or gDNA that made up the material.

V dropped 5 bases and J dropped 4; count of bases not matched to a gene: 10. Looked up from germline, CDR1 is SEHNR and CDR2 is FQNEAQ (reference sequence). This CDR3 is built from 16 residues. Before being deemed recovered, Cohort 3 donors had two negative PCRs, clearance, or symptom resolution. Some clones are missing from TCRdb's copy, which holds only in-frame ones; the method was immunoSEQ multiplex PCR. The sample consists of under 350,000 clones, 86% of them appearing once. This chain uses TRBV7-9 with TRBJ2-5, with TRBD1 matching over 10 bases. Sample: PBMCs or T cells enriched from blood (not recorded which). This receptor was identified in a woman under 30 who had recovered from COVID-19. The CDR3 sequence is CASSASGQGVGETQYF. The DNA of the CDR3 is TGTGCCAGCAGCGCAAGCGGACAGGGGGTCGGAGAGACCCAGTACTTC.